This T cell receptor beta chain was retrieved from a study of CD8 T cells in ankylosing spondylitis. Whole-study results and caveats: A TCR beta motif made of fewer than ten highly homologous variants seemed typical of ankylosing spondylitis blood.

Libraries for TCR beta were made by quantitative 5'-RACE with molecular barcodes. One entry per CDR3 protein results from TCRdb running MiXCR on the 5' RACE reads. The data contain over 700,000 distinct CDR3 sequences, 15% to 20% of them singletons. Points on this clonotype: No antigen is known for it.

What was sequenced was blood, either unsorted or a sorted T cell fraction (not recorded which). This TCR was recovered from a male donor with ankylosing spondylitis.

CDR3 coding DNA: TGTGCCAGCAGCTTAAGTTCAGGGATTGGCGGGGAGCTGTTTTTT. Translation: CASSLSSGIGGELFF. The genes are TRBV7-3 and TRBJ2-2, with a possible D match to TRBD1 (5 bases). CDR3 length equals 15 residues. Germline lookup yields CDR1 SGHTA and CDR2 FQGTGA. The ends were cut back, 1 base at V and 7 bases at J, with 13 bases in the middle.